These T cell receptor beta chains were read from a single sample in a study of blood T cell repertoires in COVID-19. Assay used: immunoSEQ multiplex PCR; TCRdb lists only in-frame clones, some missing. In the table there are about 280,000 clones, 90% of which are singletons. The sample taken for sequencing was PBMCs or T cells enriched from blood (not recorded which). These receptors were obtained from a woman between 18 and 29 years old with acute COVID-19. Both conserved end residues are part of each CDR3. Each record gives: V gene, J gene, clone size, D gene, CDR3 DNA, CDR3 protein. A D gene is named only where the DNA matches it firmly. Expanded clones get a size class; other rows say once, few or many, or leave the size out.

v_call: TRBV5-4
j_call: TRBJ1-6
clone_size: once
d_call: .
cdr3_nt: TGTGCCAGCAGCTTTCAACAGAATTCACCCCTCCACTTT
cdr3_aa: CASSFQQNSPLHF

v_call: TRBV28
j_call: TRBJ2-7
clone_size: .
d_call: TRBD2
cdr3_nt: TGTGCCAGCACCAATAGCGGGAGACCCTACGAGCAGTACTTC
cdr3_aa: CASTNSGRPYEQYF

v_call: TRBV18
j_call: TRBJ2-4
clone_size: .
d_call: TRBD1
cdr3_nt: TGTGCCAGCTCCCCTCGACAGGGGGACAACATTCAGTACTTC
cdr3_aa: CASSPRQGDNIQYF

v_call: TRBV28
j_call: TRBJ1-2
clone_size: .
d_call: TRBD1
cdr3_nt: TGTGCCAGCAGGTCCTTCAAAAGAGGGACAGGGAGAGACTATGGCTACACCTTC
cdr3_aa: CASRSFKRGTGRDYGYTF

v_call: TRBV14
j_call: TRBJ2-5
clone_size: .
d_call: .
cdr3_nt: TGTGCCAGCAGCCAAGGCCCCAGGGTTCAAGAGACCCAGTACTTC
cdr3_aa: CASSQGPRVQETQYF

v_call: TRBV29-1
j_call: TRBJ2-5
clone_size: .
d_call: TRBD2
cdr3_nt: TGCAGCGTAGCTAGCGGGAGTTACTTAGAGACCCAGTACTTC
cdr3_aa: CSVASGSYLETQYF

v_call: TRBV7-2
j_call: TRBJ2-3
clone_size: .
d_call: TRBD2
cdr3_nt: TGTGCCAGCAGCTTAGGGGGACTAGCGGGAGTGGGAACAGATACGCAGTATTTT
cdr3_aa: CASSLGGLAGVGTDTQYF

v_call: TRBV29-1
j_call: TRBJ2-1
clone_size: many
d_call: TRBD1
cdr3_nt: TGCAGCGTCAGTAACAGGGGACGGGACAATGAGCAGTTCTTC
cdr3_aa: CSVSNRGRDNEQFF

v_call: TRBV2
j_call: TRBJ1-5
clone_size: .
d_call: TRBD1
cdr3_nt: TGTGCCAGCAGTGATGGCAGGGGGTTAATTCAGCCCCAGCATTTT
cdr3_aa: CASSDGRGLIQPQHF

v_call: TRBV15
j_call: TRBJ2-1
clone_size: .
d_call: TRBD2
cdr3_nt: TGTGCCACCAGCCCTCTAGAGCGGGACTACAATGAGCAGTTCTTC
cdr3_aa: CATSPLERDYNEQFF

v_call: TRBV29-1
j_call: TRBJ2-7
clone_size: .
d_call: TRBD1
cdr3_nt: TGCAGCGTCACGACAGGGAAAGGCTACGAGCAGTACTTC
cdr3_aa: CSVTTGKGYEQYF

v_call: TRBV15
j_call: TRBJ1-1
clone_size: .
d_call: .
cdr3_nt: TGTGCCACCAGCAGGGGCGGGGTGAACACTGAAGCTTTCTTT
cdr3_aa: CATSRGGVNTEAFF

v_call: TRBV11-2
j_call: TRBJ2-7
clone_size: .
d_call: .
cdr3_nt: TGTGCCAGCAGCTTAGATATGGTAACACCATACGAGCAGTACTTC
cdr3_aa: CASSLDMVTPYEQYF

v_call: TRBV18
j_call: TRBJ2-2
clone_size: .
d_call: TRBD1
cdr3_nt: TGTGCCAGCTCAGATGGACAGGGGGCGTACACCGGGGAGCTGTTTTTT
cdr3_aa: CASSDGQGAYTGELFF

v_call: TRBV9
j_call: TRBJ1-1
clone_size: .
d_call: TRBD1
cdr3_nt: TGTGCCAGCAGCGTTGGGACAGGGGGAGGTGGGAACACTGAAGCTTTCTTT
cdr3_aa: CASSVGTGGGGNTEAFF

v_call: TRBV9
j_call: TRBJ2-1
clone_size: .
d_call: TRBD2
cdr3_nt: TGTGCCAGCAGCGAAGGGGCGGGAGGGCAATACAATGAGCAGTTCTTC
cdr3_aa: CASSEGAGGQYNEQFF

v_call: TRBV29-1
j_call: TRBJ1-4
clone_size: .
d_call: .
cdr3_nt: TGCAGCGTTGTGTTGACAGGCCGGGATTACGGGGGGGAAAAACTGTTTTTT
cdr3_aa: CSVVLTGRDYGGEKLFF

v_call: TRBV5-4
j_call: TRBJ2-1
clone_size: .
d_call: TRBD2
cdr3_nt: TGTGCCAGCAGCCCCGGGCGGGGGACCTACAATGAGCAGTTCTTC
cdr3_aa: CASSPGRGTYNEQFF

v_call: TRBV11-2
j_call: TRBJ1-4
clone_size: few
d_call: .
cdr3_nt: TGTGCCAGCAGCCTTTTGGACATCCCTGAAAAACTGTTTTTT
cdr3_aa: CASSLLDIPEKLFF

v_call: TRBV28
j_call: TRBJ1-4
clone_size: .
d_call: .
cdr3_nt: TGTGCCAGCAGTAGCGACCAGGGAGGCGAAAAACTGTTTTTT
cdr3_aa: CASSSDQGGEKLFF

v_call: TRBV19
j_call: TRBJ1-2
clone_size: .
d_call: TRBD1
cdr3_nt: TGTGCCAGTGGAAACCGGGACAGGGGTCCCGGCTACACCTTC
cdr3_aa: CASGNRDRGPGYTF

v_call: TRBV7-3
j_call: TRBJ1-6
clone_size: .
d_call: TRBD1
cdr3_nt: TGTGCCAGCAGCTTAAGGGGACAGGGGGCGAAGAATTCACCCCTCCACTTT
cdr3_aa: CASSLRGQGAKNSPLHF

v_call: TRBV18
j_call: TRBJ1-6
clone_size: .
d_call: TRBD1
cdr3_nt: TGTGCCAGCTCAAGGACAGGGGAATTAACCCTCCACTTT
cdr3_aa: CASSRTGELTLHF

v_call: TRBV28
j_call: TRBJ2-1
clone_size: .
d_call: TRBD1
cdr3_nt: TGTGCCGCCTGGGTGCCGGGACAGGTTGTGCTAGAGCAGTTCTTC
cdr3_aa: CAAWVPGQVVLEQFF

v_call: TRBV4-2
j_call: TRBJ2-3
clone_size: few
d_call: TRBD2
cdr3_nt: TGTGCCAGCAGCCAAGGACTAGCGGGACCAGATACGCAGTATTTT
cdr3_aa: CASSQGLAGPDTQYF

v_call: TRBV5-4
j_call: TRBJ1-1
clone_size: .
d_call: .
cdr3_nt: TGTGCCTACCAAGGAGGAGGGTTCTTAGCTGAAGCTTTCTTT
cdr3_aa: CAYQGGGFLAEAFF